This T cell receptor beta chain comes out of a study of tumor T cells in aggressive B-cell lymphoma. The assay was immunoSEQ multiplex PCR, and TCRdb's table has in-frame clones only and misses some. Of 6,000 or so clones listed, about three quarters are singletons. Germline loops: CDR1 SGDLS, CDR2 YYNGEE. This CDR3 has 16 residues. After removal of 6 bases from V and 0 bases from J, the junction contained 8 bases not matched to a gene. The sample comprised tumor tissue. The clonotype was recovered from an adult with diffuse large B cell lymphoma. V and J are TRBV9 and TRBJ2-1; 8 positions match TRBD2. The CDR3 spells CASNPGGGSSYNEQFF. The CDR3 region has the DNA TGTGCCAGCAACCCCGGCGGGGGGAGCTCCTACAATGAGCAGTTCTTC.